The TCR beta chain under discussion was sequenced for a study of T cell responses to AZD1222 COVID-19 vaccine. Worth noting for this clone: Its antigen remains unknown.

Study findings and constraints: Repertoire sampling occurred only after the peak T cell response.

Profiled with immunoSEQ multiplex PCR; TCRdb holds only in-frame clones, not every one. The sample lists 92,000 or so clones, around 91% seen once, with 5% to 6.5% in the top ten. This CDR3 contains 14 residues. V lost 7 bases and J 4 bases, leaving 16 bases between the germline ends. Germline V CDR1 and CDR2: ENHRY, SYGVKD. The chain couples TRBV10-3 to TRBJ1-2; a possible D gene is TRBD1 (5 bases). This receptor was taken from an adult who received the AZD1222 COVID-19 vaccine. Here the sequenced sample was peripheral blood, taken 28 days after the second AZD1222 dose. DNA of the CDR3: TGTGCCATCAATTCCCCCTCAGGGTCCTATGGCTACACCTTC. This translates into CAINSPSGSYGYTF.